Listed here are 19 T cell receptor beta chains from one sample, sequenced in a study of cytomegalovirus exposure and HLA in healthy donors. PCR employed 60 Vbeta and 13 Jbeta primers. Profiled with immunoSEQ multiplex PCR; TCRdb holds only in-frame clones, not every one. The sample includes under 200,000 clones, roughly 80% of them seen just once. The specimen was PBMCs. These receptors came from a woman aged 40 to 50 in good health and CMV-seropositive.

The chain carries TRBV6-5 and TRBJ2-7; 8 bases agree with TRBD1. Germline lookup yields CDR1 MNHEY and CDR2 SVGAGI. This CDR3 contains 13 residues. V shed 6 bases and J 7 bases; nucleotides not matched to a gene: 8. The CDR3 region has the DNA TGTGCCAGCAGGGGGACAGGTCTAGGAGAGCAGTACTTC. Translated: CASRGTGLGEQYF.

The chain is built from TRBV29-1 and TRBJ1-1; tentative D call: TRBD1 (6 bases). Germline assignment: CDR1 SQVTM and CDR2 ANQGSEA. The CDR3 spans 16 residues. V lost 4 bases, J lost 0 bases, and 18 bases lay in between. CDR3 sequence: CSVVSARGALNTEAFF. In DNA, the CDR3 is TGCAGCGTTGTATCGGCCAGGGGCGCTTTGAACACTGAAGCTTTCTTT. The full variable domain, completed using reference TRBV29-1 and TRBJ1-1, is SAVISQKPSRDICQRGTSLTIQCQVDSQVTMMFWYRQQPGQSLTLIATANQGSEATYESGFVIDKFPISRPNLTFSTLTVSNMSPEDSSIYLCSVVSARGALNTEAFFGQGTRLTVV.

This chain connects TRBV18 to TRBJ1-4; a weak D match, TRBD1 (6 bases). Germline values: CDR1 KGHSH, CDR2 LQKENI. The CDR3 covers 15 residues. The V end was cut by 2 bases, the J end by 2 bases, with 9 bases between. CDR3 in amino acids: CASSPSQGTNEKLFF. The CDR3 DNA follows: TGTGCCAGCTCACCATCCCAGGGGACTAATGAAAAACTGTTTTTT.

The rearrangement joins TRBV7-8 to TRBJ1-5; D uncertain. The ends were cut back, 2 bases at V and 5 bases at J, with 10 bases in the middle. The CDR3 spans 14 residues. In germline, CDR1 is SGHVS, CDR2 FQNEAQ. CDR3 in amino acids: CASSLSVSHQPQHF. The DNA for the CDR3 is TGTGCCAGCAGCTTATCTGTTTCTCATCAGCCCCAGCATTTT. The full variable domain, in which reference TRBV7-8 and TRBJ1-5 provide the parts outside the CDR3, is GAGVSQSPRYKVAKRGQDVALRCDPISGHVSLFWYQQALGQGPEFLTYFQNEAQLDKSGLPSDRFFAERPEGSVSTLKIQRTQQEDSAVYLCASSLSVSHQPQHFGDGTRLSIL.

The V and J genes are TRBV6-5 and TRBJ2-5; 8 bases map to TRBD1. The CDR3 is 14 residues long. Trimming cost V 5 bases and J 3 bases; bases outside gene matches: 5. Germline V gene sequence: CDR1 MNHEY, CDR2 SVGAGI. In DNA, the CDR3 is TGTGCCAGCAGTGAACTACAGGGGGAAGAGACCCAGTACTTC. Protein product: CASSELQGEETQYF.

The J gene is TRBJ2-7, the V gene TRBV2, with 7 bases aligning to TRBD1. Trimming at V came to 7 bases and at J to 1 base, leaving 4 bases not matched to a gene. This CDR3 region has 13 residues. The germline CDR1 and CDR2 sequences are SNHLY and FYNNEI. CDR3 sequence reads: CASNPGQSYEQYF. The CDR3 nucleotides read TGTGCCAGCAACCCGGGACAGTCCTACGAGCAGTACTTC.

The chain employs TRBV6-1 and TRBJ2-1; 11 bases agree with TRBD2. The CDR3 contains 13 residues. With 6 bases clipped from V and 6 bases from J, the junction kept 1 base outside the gene matches. The germline V gene encodes CDR1 MNHNS and CDR2 SASEGT. The CDR3 loop reads CASRGTSGNEQFF. CDR3 DNA sequence: TGTGCCAGCAGGGGGACTAGCGGCAATGAGCAGTTCTTC.

This clone was counted a few times. The chain uses TRBV28 and TRBJ2-7; D remains ambiguous. The CDR3 sequence is 11 residues long. Deletions cut 1 base from V and 6 bases from J, with 4 bases between. CDR1 is MDHEN and CDR2 is SYDVKM in the germline V gene. CDR3 protein: CASSLSREQYF. CDR3 bases: TGTGCCAGCAGTTTATCCCGCGAGCAGTACTTC.

J is TRBJ1-3 and V is TRBV28; TRBD1 agrees at 11 bases. The CDR3 length is 19 residues. CDR1 and CDR2 from the germline V gene are MDHEN and SYDVKM. Trimming at V came to 5 bases and at J to 7 bases, leaving 19 bases not matched to a gene. DNA of the CDR3: TGTGCCAGCAGTCCTCCGCCGGGACAGGGGGTTGTCGGCTCGAACACCATATATTTT. Protein sequence: CASSPPPGQGVVGSNTIYF.

The chain has TRBV5-4 and TRBJ1-5, with a tentative D call TRBD1 (6 bases). The CDR3 consists of 14 residues. Germline V gives CDR1 SGHNT, CDR2 YYREEE (reference sequence). The germline V and J ends were trimmed by 2 bases and 4 bases, with 10 bases remaining between them. The CDR3 loop reads CASSFAGVNQPQHF. In DNA, the CDR3 is TGTGCCAGCAGCTTCGCAGGGGTTAATCAGCCCCAGCATTTT.

This sequence joins TRBV7-3 and TRBJ2-3; D gene ambiguous. Germline CDR1 reads SGHTA; CDR2 reads FQGTGA. The CDR3 covers 15 residues. Deletions cut 1 base from V and 0 bases from J, with 8 bases between. In DNA, the CDR3 is TGTGCCAGCAGCTTAAGGGCATCTAGCACAGATACGCAGTATTTT. It encodes CASSLRASSTDTQYF. Full variable domain (rest looked up from reference TRBV7-3 and TRBJ2-3): GAGVSQTPSNKVTEKGKYVELRCDPISGHTALYWYRQSLGQGPEFLIYFQGTGAADDSGLPNDRFFAVRPEGSVSTLKIQRTERGDSAVYLCASSLRASSTDTQYFGPGTRLTVL.

V and J are TRBV10-3 and TRBJ1-5; D gene unclear. The V end was cut by 5 bases, the J end by 0 bases, with 8 bases between. Per the germline V gene, CDR1 is ENHRY and CDR2 is SYGVKD. CDR3 length equals 14 residues. The CDR3, as DNA: TGTGCCATCAGTTCTTTAGATAGCAATCAGCCCCAGCATTTT. Its protein is CAISSLDSNQPQHF.

This clone was seen more than once but under ten times. Other DNA sequences in this specimen translate into the identical CDR3. V and J are TRBV18 and TRBJ2-7; D gene uncertain. The CDR3 runs to 13 residues. V lost 6 bases and J lost 0, with 9 bases in between. The V gene's germline CDR1 is KGHSH and CDR2 LQKENI. The DNA for the CDR3 is TGTGCCAGCTCCCCCCCGGGCTCCTACGAGCAGTACTTC. This translates into CASSPPGSYEQYF.

V is TRBV29-1 and J is TRBJ1-2, with D unresolved. Per the germline V gene, CDR1 is SQVTM and CDR2 is ANQGSEA. Trimming pared 3 bases from V and 2 bases from J, leaving 10 bases between. The CDR3 spans 13 residues. The DNA of the CDR3 is TGCAGCGTTGACTCAGGCTTAAACTATGGCTACACCTTC. Its protein product is CSVDSGLNYGYTF.

The chain joins TRBV28 to TRBJ1-4; D is unclear. From germline, CDR1 is MDHEN and CDR2 SYDVKM. Trimming left V 1 base short and J 4 bases short, with 13 bases between. This CDR3 is built from 16 residues. In DNA form, the CDR3 reads TGTGCCAGCAGTTTATCGACCGACTCGCTTAATGAAAAACTGTTTTTT. Translated: CASSLSTDSLNEKLFF. Using reference TRBV28 and TRBJ1-4 for the parts outside the CDR3, the full variable domain is DVKVTQSSRYLVKRTGEKVFLECVQDMDHENMFWYRQDPGLGLRLIYFSYDVKMKEKGDIPEGYSVSREKKERFSLILESASTNQTSMYLCASSLSTDSLNEKLFFGSGTQLSVL.

V is TRBV27 and J is TRBJ2-2; 10 positions match TRBD2. This CDR3 has 16 amino acids. Germline V gives CDR1 MNHEY, CDR2 SMNVEV (reference sequence). J gave up 6 bases and V 2 bases, and 6 bases lay outside the gene matches. Here the CDR3 DNA reads TGTGCCAGCAGTTTAAGAGCGGGAGGGCCCGCCGGGGAGCTGTTTTTT. Its translation: CASSLRAGGPAGELFF.

The genes are TRBV18 and TRBJ1-2, with D maybe TRBD1 (5 bases). The CDR3 has 16 amino acids. V shed 3 bases and J shed 3 bases, with 17 bases lying between them. Germline CDR1 and CDR2: KGHSH and LQKENI. The CDR3 reads CASSPISRVVDYGYTF. In DNA, the CDR3 is TGTGCCAGCTCACCCATAAGCAGGGTGGTCGACTATGGCTACACCTTC.

The chain carries TRBV10-3 and TRBJ1-4, with 11 bases that match TRBD1. CDR1 and CDR2 (germline): ENHRY, SYGVKD. CDR3 size: 15 residues. V shed 10 bases, J shed 8 bases, and the junction held 12 bases outside the gene matches. The chain's CDR3 is CASSSEGTGGEKLFF. CDR3 DNA: TGTGCCAGCTCCTCAGAGGGGACAGGGGGGGAAAAACTGTTTTTT.

The rearrangement uses TRBV2 and TRBJ2-5; TRBD2 matches at 14 bases. Germline CDR1 and CDR2: SNHLY and FYNNEI. The V and J ends lost 9 bases and 5 bases, in that order; junction bases with no gene match: 14. The CDR3 runs to 17 residues. The chain's CDR3 is CASHRTRLAGGWETQYF. In DNA, the CDR3 is TGTGCCAGTCATAGGACCCGACTAGCGGGAGGGTGGGAGACCCAGTACTTC.